Given below is one T cell receptor (beta chain) in context. Its antigen is as yet unknown. This sample stems from a study of post-analysis software for immune sequencing data. Study conclusions and caveats: In patients, TRBV5-6, TRBV5-1 and TRBV20-1 belonged to five TRBV segments found more frequently than in controls.

Germline V gene lookup returns CDR1 SQVTM and CDR2 ANQGSEA. With V trimmed by 1 base and J by 8 bases, 11 bases remained unmatched. This CDR3 is built from 16 residues. TCR beta libraries were prepared from cDNA with unique molecular identifiers. TCRdb analysed the PCR reads with MiXCR anew, one entry per CDR3 protein. The sample yields 380,000 or so distinct CDR3 sequences, about a third seen once. This clonotype was sampled from a girl aged 10 to 17 with multiple sclerosis. The sequenced sample consisted of blood. V usage is TRBV29-1 and J usage is TRBJ2-1; 10 bases map to TRBD2. The CDR3 protein is CSVEGASGGHRDEQFF. The CDR3 region has the DNA TGCAGCGTTGAAGGGGCTAGCGGGGGCCACAGGGATGAGCAGTTCTTC.